Shown below are 14 T cell receptor beta chains from a single sample sequenced in a study of shared clonotypes between healthy human individuals. This table comes from immunoSEQ multiplex PCR, and its TCRdb copy is limited to in-frame clones, with some not included. The profile shows approximately 2.4 million clones, under 97% of them singletons. Sequencing used naive CD4+ T cells sorted from blood. Subset of the sample: CD45RA+ positively selected. The receptor set was obtained from a man aged 18 to 29 in good health.

The genes are TRBV6-5 and TRBJ1-2; D is possibly TRBD1 (6 bases). This CDR3 comprises 14 residues. V lost 0 bases to trimming and J lost 6 bases, with 11 bases between them. The germline gives CDR1 MNHEY, CDR2 SVGAGI. The CDR3 bases are TGTGCCAGCAGTTACTCGGGGGGCGCGAATGGCTACACCTTC. This gives the protein CASSYSGGANGYTF.

The chain employs TRBV15 and TRBJ2-7; maybe TRBD2 (5 bases). V lost 5 bases to trimming and J lost 3 bases, with 17 bases between them. Germline V gene sequence: CDR1 LNHNV, CDR2 YYDKDF (reference sequence). The CDR3 is 15 residues long. The CDR3 DNA follows: TGTGCCACCAGCCAGCTTGGAGGCGCCCACTACGAGCAGTACTTC. Translated: CATSQLGGAHYEQYF.

The chain couples TRBV9 to TRBJ1-3; possibly TRBD1 for D (5 bases). CDR1 and CDR2 from the germline V gene are SGDLS and YYNGEE. V lost 2 bases to trimming and J lost 1 base, with 10 bases between them. This CDR3 contains 15 residues. CDR3 protein: CASSVWGESGNTIYF. The CDR3 region has the DNA TGTGCCAGCAGCGTGTGGGGGGAATCTGGAAACACCATATATTTT.

The rearrangement links TRBV2 to TRBJ1-1, with TRBD1 identical over 8 bases. CDR1 SNHLY and CDR2 FYNNEI come from the germline V gene. V dropped 6 bases and J dropped 0; count of bases not matched to a gene: 3. This CDR3 is 14 amino acids long. CDR3 in amino acids: CASRIQGVNTEAFF. The CDR3 region has the DNA TGTGCCAGCAGGATACAGGGGGTGAACACTGAAGCTTTCTTT.

The chain uses TRBV11-3 and TRBJ2-1; D is unresolved. The CDR3 loop spans 11 amino acids. From germline, CDR1 is SGHNT and CDR2 YENEEA. V dropped 7 bases and J dropped 8 bases, with 9 bases sitting between them. The DNA of the CDR3 is TGTGCCAGCACCTTGGGGTATGAGCAGTTCTTC. Amino acid sequence: CASTLGYEQFF. Based on the CDR3 plus reference TRBV11-3 and TRBJ2-1, the full variable domain is EAGVVQSPRYKIIEKKQPVAFWCNPISGHNTLYWYLQNLGQGPELLIRYENEEAVDDSQLPKDRFSAERLKGVDSTLKIQPAELGDSAVYLCASTLGYEQFFGPGTRLTVL.

V and J are TRBV7-6 and TRBJ1-1; 10 nucleotides agree with TRBD1. With 5 bases clipped from V and 3 bases from J, the junction kept 9 bases outside the gene matches. CDR1 is SGHVS, CDR2 FNYEAQ, per germline. The CDR3 consists of 16 residues. In DNA form, the CDR3 reads TGTGCCAGCAGCAAAAGACAGGGGGCGAGAGACACTGAAGCTTTCTTT. Translating gives CASSKRQGARDTEAFF.

On this clone: Other nucleotide sequences in the sample specify the same CDR3. This chain links TRBV5-1 with TRBJ2-2; 7 bases agree with TRBD1. The CDR3 has 15 amino acids. The germline CDR1 and CDR2 sequences are SGHRS and YFSETQ. Losses at the gene ends were 5 bases for V and 1 base for J; bases not matched to a gene: 5. CDR3 in DNA: TGCGCCAGCAGGCCGACAGGGTTGAACACCGGGGAGCTGTTTTTT. It encodes CASRPTGLNTGELFF.

The CDR3 region has the DNA TGTGCAAGTCGCTCGGGACGGATACTAGCGGGGGGGACCTCCTACGAGCAGTACTTC. Encoded protein: CASRSGRILAGGTSYEQYF. The chain links TRBV12-2 to TRBJ2-7; TRBD2, the table's D call, lacks a check against the DNA. TRBV12-2 is listed as a pseudogene. The length of the CDR3 is 19 residues.

The rearrangement uses TRBV5-1 and TRBJ2-3; 11 bases line up with TRBD2. With 3 bases clipped from V and 0 bases from J, the junction kept 9 bases outside the gene matches. The CDR3 covers 18 residues. The V gene's germline CDR1 is SGHRS and CDR2 YFSETQ. CDR3 nucleotide sequence: TGCGCCAGCAGCTCGACGACTAGCGGGGCCCTTAGCACAGATACGCAGTATTTT. It translates to CASSSTTSGALSTDTQYF.

The chain is built from TRBV2 and TRBJ2-3; 12 bases agree with TRBD1. Germline assignment: CDR1 SNHLY and CDR2 FYNNEI. The CDR3 spans 15 residues. Losses at the gene ends were 6 bases for V and 6 bases for J; bases not matched to a gene: 7. The CDR3 DNA follows: TGTGCCAGCAGGACGGGACAGGGGGCGCTGGATACGCAGTATTTT. Protein sequence: CASRTGQGALDTQYF.

The chain has TRBV10-3 and TRBJ2-6, with D perhaps matching TRBD1 (5 bases). Germline V gene sequence: CDR1 ENHRY, CDR2 SYGVKD. Deletions cut 1 base from V and 0 bases from J, with 7 bases between. The CDR3 has 16 residues. The CDR3 region is CAISEWTYSGANVLTF. As DNA, the CDR3 is TGTGCCATCAGTGAGTGGACATACTCTGGGGCCAACGTCCTGACTTTC.

The chain employs TRBV4-2 and TRBJ2-6, with 7 bases fitting TRBD1. This CDR3 is built from 16 residues. J lost 2 bases, V lost 1 base, and 2 bases had no gene match. Per the germline V gene, CDR1 is LGHNA and CDR2 is YNFKEQ. The CDR3 loop is CASSQGGQAGANVLTF. In DNA, the CDR3 is TGTGCCAGCAGCCAAGGAGGACAGGCTGGGGCCAACGTCCTGACTTTC.

The chain uses TRBV6-1 and TRBJ2-3; D call uncertain. This CDR3 region has 16 residues. V dropped 4 bases and J dropped 0 bases, with 14 bases sitting between them. Germline loops: CDR1 MNHNS, CDR2 SASEGT. DNA for the CDR3: TGTGCCAGCAGTGTTATGGGTGGGAAAAGCACAGATACGCAGTATTTT. Amino acid sequence: CASSVMGGKSTDTQYF.

The gene calls are TRBV5-6 and TRBJ1-1; 11 bases align to TRBD1. Per the germline V gene, CDR1 is SGHDT and CDR2 is YYEEEE. V trimming: 4 bases; J trimming: 5 bases; junction bases outside the gene matches: 7. This CDR3 is built from 15 residues. CDR3 region: CASSKDRGRSTEAFF. The CDR3 coding sequence is TGTGCCAGCAGCAAGGACAGGGGGCGAAGTACTGAAGCTTTCTTT.